This T cell receptor beta chain stems from a study of neurological immune-mediated disorders. Trimming took 0 bases from V and 4 from J, leaving 9 bases between them. This CDR3 is built from 15 residues. The germline V gene encodes CDR1 SEHNR and CDR2 FQNEAQ (reference sequence). This clonotype was counted at least ten times. The antigen is not known. The cDNA was produced through 5'RACE with 10-nucleotide random UMIs. TCRdb reprocessed the 5' RACE reads via MiXCR and lists one record per CDR3 protein. The repertoire holds 31,000 or so distinct CDR3 sequences, about an eighth seen once, with more than 4.5% in the top ten. Time point: technical triplicate 2. Findings and caveats of the study: Private repertoires in all groups were suggested by the finding that expanded clones across subjects shared no CDR3 amino acid sequences.

Sequenced input: CD4+ T cells from blood. This sequence originates from a female donor with HTLV-1-associated myelopathy (HAM/TSP). The chain is built from TRBV7-9 and TRBJ1-4; D unresolved. The DNA for the CDR3 is TGTGCCAGCAGCTTAGCGGCAGGTGTTAATGAAAAACTGTTTTTT. Translation: CASSLAAGVNEKLFF.